This T cell receptor beta chain originates from a study of blood T cell repertoires in COVID-19. About the research overall: The United States, Italy and Spain supplied acute and convalescent COVID-19 samples. Sources were T cells, B-cell-depleted T cells, or PBMCs; the material itself was cDNA or gDNA.

The CDR3 runs to 18 residues. Germline-derived CDR1 and CDR2 are MNHEY and SVGEGT. V was shortened by 2 bases and J by 0 bases, with 14 bases between the two germline ends. Original handling: Cell counts per sample came from amplifying reference gene primers. Sequencing used immunoSEQ multiplex PCR; TCRdb keeps in-frame clones, though not all of them. V, J and clone size are those of that table, while D and trimming were read from the DNA. The profile shows about 170,000 clones, 88% of them singletons. The TCR comes from a man aged 50 to 60 who had recovered from COVID-19. The rearrangement joins TRBV6-2 or TRBV6-3 to TRBJ2-6; D possibly corresponds to TRBD1 (6 bases). The material sequenced was peripheral blood. The CDR3 DNA sequence: TGTGCCAGCAGTTACCTTAGGGACATCTACTCTGGGGCCAACGTCCTGACTTTC. Protein: CASSYLRDIYSGANVLTF.